The rows below give T cell receptor beta chains drawn from one sample of a study of blood T cell repertoires in COVID-19. Data came from immunoSEQ multiplex PCR; TCRdb stores just in-frame clones and leaves some out. The table lists 200,000 or so clones, around 89% of them singletons, with around 2.7% in the top ten. Sequencing was carried out using PBMCs or T cells enriched from blood (not recorded which). The receptors derive from a woman in her twenties or thirties who had recovered from COVID-19. CDR3s include the opening cysteine and the closing phenylalanine or tryptophan. A D gene is named only where the DNA matches it firmly. Clone size is shown for a subset of rows, as once, few, many or a class of expanded clone.

>NA|TRBV9|NA|TRBJ1-5
TGTGCCAGCAGCCTTCTGGACTCCCAGCCCCAGCATTTT
CASSLLDSQPQHF
>NA|TRBV5-1|NA|TRBJ2-3
TGCGCCAGCAGCTTGGGCCTAGCTGGAGCAGATACGCAGTATTTT
CASSLGLAGADTQYF
>NA|TRBV7-9|NA|TRBJ1-5
TGTGCCAGCAGCTTAGTCGGGGGTACAGTCAATCAGCCCCAGCATTTT
CASSLVGGTVNQPQHF
>TRBD2|TRBV25-1|NA|TRBJ2-5
TGTGCCAGCAGACTGACTAGCGGGGGCGGAGAGACCCAGTACTTC
CASRLTSGGGETQYF
>TRBD1|TRBV5-1|once|TRBJ2-1
TGCGCCAGCAGCCCCGGACAGGGGAATGAGCAGTTCTTC
CASSPGQGNEQFF
>TRBD1|TRBV7-2|once|TRBJ1-5
TGTGCCAGCAGCATAACAGGGGACCTCAATCAGCCCCAGCATTTT
CASSITGDLNQPQHF
>TRBD1|TRBV5-6|NA|TRBJ1-3
TGTGCCAGCAGCTGGACAGGGGGTGGAAACACCATATATTTT
CASSWTGGGNTIYF
>TRBD1|TRBV7-2|few|TRBJ1-1
TGTGCCAGCAGCAGACCTCACCGGGACAGCAAGAACACTGAAGCTTTCTTT
CASSRPHRDSKNTEAFF
>NA|TRBV14|once|TRBJ2-4
TGTGCCAGCAGCCACCCCTCCGGACAGTTAAGGTCCAAAAACATTCAGTACTTC
CASSHPSGQLRSKNIQYF
>TRBD2|TRBV5-1|once|TRBJ2-1
TGCGCCAGCAGCCAACACCCCGGGACTAGACTCGGTGAGCAGTTCTTC
CASSQHPGTRLGEQFF
>TRBD1|TRBV6-2/TRBV6-3|NA|TRBJ1-5
TGTGCCAGCAGTTACGGACAGGGTCGAGGGCAGCCCCAGCATTTT
CASSYGQGRGQPQHF
>NA|TRBV12-3/TRBV12-4|NA|TRBJ2-1
TGTGCCAGCAGTTTCAAGAGGAATGAGCAGTTCTTC
CASSFKRNEQFF
>NA|TRBV19|NA|TRBJ1-1
TGTGCCAGTACCCCACTGAGAGTCTCTGAAGCTTTCTTT
CASTPLRVSEAFF
>NA|TRBV19|NA|TRBJ1-6
TGTGCCAGTAAGCGGGATCTCAATTCACCCCTCCACTTT
CASKRDLNSPLHF
>NA|TRBV2|few|TRBJ1-5
TGTGCCAGCAGTGAAGGCCAGCGGAGCAATCAGCCCCAGCATTTT
CASSEGQRSNQPQHF
>NA|TRBV7-9|NA|TRBJ2-5
TGTGCCAGCAGCTTACCGGAGAGGGGGGAGACCCAGTACTTC
CASSLPERGETQYF
>TRBD1|TRBV19|NA|TRBJ1-4
TGTGCCAGTAGGGACAGGGACAGACCCCTCCACGAAAAACTGTTTTTT
CASRDRDRPLHEKLFF
>NA|TRBV13|NA|TRBJ2-2
TGTGCCAGCAGCTCCGGAGGGAACACCGGGGAGCTGTTTTTT
CASSSGGNTGELFF
>NA|TRBV27|once|TRBJ1-2
TGTGCCAGCAGTTTCCGTCCCTTCAACTGGGGCTACACCTTC
CASSFRPFNWGYTF
>TRBD1|TRBV6-5|NA|TRBJ1-1
TGTGCCAGCAGCCCCAGGGGGCCGGACACTGAAGCTTTCTTT
CASSPRGPDTEAFF
>NA|TRBV12-3/TRBV12-4|NA|TRBJ1-1
TGTGCCAGCAGTACAGGGACTGAAGCTTTCTTT
CASSTGTEAFF
>TRBD1|TRBV7-2|NA|TRBJ2-4
TGTGCCAGCAGCTCCCGGGACAGAAAAAACATTCAGTACTTC
CASSSRDRKNIQYF
>TRBD2|TRBV5-1|NA|TRBJ2-7
TGCGCCAGCAGCCTCCTAGCGGGTCCAACCTACGAGCAGTACTTC
CASSLLAGPTYEQYF
>TRBD1|TRBV4-1|NA|TRBJ1-2
TGCGCCAGCAGCCAAGATGCGGGGACAGCTTATGGCTACACCTTC
CASSQDAGTAYGYTF
>NA|TRBV7-9|NA|TRBJ2-3
TGTGCCAGCAGCTTAGTTACAGGGCCAGATACGCAGTATTTT
CASSLVTGPDTQYF
>NA|TRBV3-1/TRBV3-2|NA|TRBJ2-2
TGTGCCAGCAGCCAAGGGAACCAACTAAACACCGGGGAGCTGTTTTTT
CASSQGNQLNTGELFF
>TRBD1|TRBV11-2|NA|TRBJ2-1
TGTGCCAGCAGCACACGACAGGGGAGCAATGAGCAGTTCTTC
CASSTRQGSNEQFF
>TRBD1|TRBV19|NA|TRBJ1-1
TGTGCCAGTAGTATCTGGACAGGTACAGACACTGAAGCTTTCTTT
CASSIWTGTDTEAFF
>NA|TRBV4-2|once|TRBJ1-6
TGTGCCAGCAGCCAAGATCTCGGGAATTCACCCCTCCACTTT
CASSQDLGNSPLHF
>NA|TRBV7-3|NA|TRBJ2-3
TGTGCCAGCAGCCCCAACCAACTAGACACAGATACGCAGTATTTT
CASSPNQLDTDTQYF
>TRBD1|TRBV7-9|NA|TRBJ1-5
TGTGCCAGCAGCTCTGGACAGGGAATACCCTTTAGCAATCAGCCCCAGCATTTT
CASSSGQGIPFSNQPQHF
>NA|TRBV2|NA|TRBJ1-2
TGTGCCAGCAGTGAACACAGGAGCTATGGCTACACCTTC
CASSEHRSYGYTF
>TRBD2|TRBV3-1/TRBV3-2|NA|TRBJ2-1
TGTGCCAGCAGCCAAGAGCTCCGACTAGCGGGGGTTCATGAGCAGTTCTTC
CASSQELRLAGVHEQFF
>NA|TRBV9|NA|TRBJ2-3
TGTGCCAGCAGCCCTCAGACAGGAACTAGCACAGATACGCAGTATTTT
CASSPQTGTSTDTQYF